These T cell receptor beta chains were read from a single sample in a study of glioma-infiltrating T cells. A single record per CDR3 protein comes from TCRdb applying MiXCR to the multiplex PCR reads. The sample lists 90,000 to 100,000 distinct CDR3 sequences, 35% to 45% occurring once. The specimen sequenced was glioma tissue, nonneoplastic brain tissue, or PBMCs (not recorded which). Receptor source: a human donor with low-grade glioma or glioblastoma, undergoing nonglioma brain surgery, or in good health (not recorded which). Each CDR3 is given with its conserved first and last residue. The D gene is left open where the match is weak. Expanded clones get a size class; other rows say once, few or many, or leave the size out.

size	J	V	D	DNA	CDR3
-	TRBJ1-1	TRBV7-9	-	TGTGTTAGCAGCTTGGACACGAACACTGAAGCTTTCTTT	CVSSLDTNTEAFF
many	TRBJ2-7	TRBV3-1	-	TGTGCCAGCAGCCCCCCGTGGAGCCCAGTAGAGCAGTACTTC	CASSPPWSPVEQYF
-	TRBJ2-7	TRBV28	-	TGTGCCAGCAGCTTGTCCTACAAGCAGTACTTC	CASSLSYKQYF
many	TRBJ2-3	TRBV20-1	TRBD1	TGCAGTGCTAGAGATCCCAGGGGGCCGGGGGATACGCAGTATTTT	CSARDPRGPGDTQYF
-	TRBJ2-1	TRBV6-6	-	TGTGCCAGCAGTTACTGGGGCTACCACGACTGTGAGCAGTTCTTC	CASSYWGYHDCEQFF
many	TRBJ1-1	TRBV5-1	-	TGCGCCAGTACCAGAGGGTCGGGGACTGAAGCTTTCTTT	CASTRGSGTEAFF
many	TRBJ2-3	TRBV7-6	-	TGTGCCAGCAGCCGGGGGAGTTACGGGACGCTCACAGATACGCAGTATTTT	CASSRGSYGTLTDTQYF
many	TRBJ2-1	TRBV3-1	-	TGTGCCAGCAGCCTTGAGGGTTTTTTGTTCAATGAGCAGTTCTTC	CASSLEGFLFNEQFF
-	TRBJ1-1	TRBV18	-	TGTGCCAGCTCACCACCGGGGCCGAACACTGGAGCTTCCTTT	CASSPPGPNTGASF
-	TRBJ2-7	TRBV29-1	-	TGCAGCGTTATATACGGGGACGGCTACGAGCAGTACTTC	CSVIYGDGYEQYF
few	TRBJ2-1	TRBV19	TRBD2	TGTGCCAGTAGTGCCGGGACTAGCGGGGGGAAAGGTAATGAGCAGTTCTTC	CASSAGTSGGKGNEQFF
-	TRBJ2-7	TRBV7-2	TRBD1	TGTGCCAGCAGCTTCCCGGGACAGGGAGTCTACGAGCAGTACTTC	CASSFPGQGVYEQYF
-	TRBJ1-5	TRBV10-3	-	TGTGCCATCAGTTTCGGTACAGGGAGGGTTATCAATCAGCCCCAGCATTTT	CAISFGTGRVINQPQHF
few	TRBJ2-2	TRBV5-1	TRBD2	TGCGCCAGCAGCGCTTTGGGAGGGACCGGGGAGCTGTTTTTT	CASSALGGTGELFF